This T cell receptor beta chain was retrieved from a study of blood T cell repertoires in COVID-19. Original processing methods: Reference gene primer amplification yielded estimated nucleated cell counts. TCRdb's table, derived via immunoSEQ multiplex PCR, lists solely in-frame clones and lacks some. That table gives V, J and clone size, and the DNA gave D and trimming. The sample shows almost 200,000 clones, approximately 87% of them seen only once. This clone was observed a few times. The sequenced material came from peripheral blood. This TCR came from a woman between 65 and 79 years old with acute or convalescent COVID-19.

CDR3 coding DNA: TGTGCCAGCAGTTTATTAGGTGGCGTCCAGCGAAATGAGCAGTTCTTC. Encoded protein: CASSLLGGVQRNEQFF. This chain uses TRBV27 with TRBJ2-1; D unclear. The V end lost 1 base, the J end lost 7 bases, and 17 bases lay between the germline ends. This CDR3 region has 16 residues. Germline V gives CDR1 MNHEY, CDR2 SMNVEV (reference sequence).